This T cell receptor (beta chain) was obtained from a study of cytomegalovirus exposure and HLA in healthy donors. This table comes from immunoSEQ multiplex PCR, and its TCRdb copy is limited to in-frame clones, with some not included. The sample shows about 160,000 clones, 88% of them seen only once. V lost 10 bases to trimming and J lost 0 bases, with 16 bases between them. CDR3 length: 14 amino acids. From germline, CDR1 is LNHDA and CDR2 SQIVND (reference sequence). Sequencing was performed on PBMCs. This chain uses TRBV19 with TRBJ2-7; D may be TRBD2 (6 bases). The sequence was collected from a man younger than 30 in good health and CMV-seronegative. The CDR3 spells CATRASESSYEQYF. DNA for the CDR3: TGTGCCACCAGGGCTAGCGAGAGCTCCTACGAGCAGTACTTC.